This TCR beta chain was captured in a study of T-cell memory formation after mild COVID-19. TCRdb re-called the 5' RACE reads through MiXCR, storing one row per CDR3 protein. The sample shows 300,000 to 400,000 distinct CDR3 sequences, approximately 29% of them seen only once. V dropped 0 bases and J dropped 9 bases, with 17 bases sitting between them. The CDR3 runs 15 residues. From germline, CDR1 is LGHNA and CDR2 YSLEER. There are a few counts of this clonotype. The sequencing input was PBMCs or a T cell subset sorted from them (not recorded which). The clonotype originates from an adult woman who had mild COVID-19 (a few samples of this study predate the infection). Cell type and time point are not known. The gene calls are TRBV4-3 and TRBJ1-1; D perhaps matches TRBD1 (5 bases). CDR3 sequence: CASSQDATVLGKAFF. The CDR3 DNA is TGCGCCAGCAGCCAAGATGCGACAGTCCTCGGGAAAGCTTTCTTT.